The 32 T cell receptor beta chains in this list originate from one sample, sequenced in a study of cytomegalovirus exposure and HLA in healthy donors. PCR amplification relied on 60 Vbeta primers (plus 13 Jbeta primers). The data were produced by immunoSEQ multiplex PCR, yet TCRdb's version contains in-frame clones alone and is incomplete. The sample lists about 130,000 clones; roughly four fifths were seen once. The sample comprised PBMCs. The origin of the receptors is a woman aged 45-65 years in good health and CMV-seropositive.

The V and J genes are TRBV13 and TRBJ2-7, with 9 bases identical to TRBD1. The CDR3 is 16 residues long. Germline trimming cut 8 bases from V and 2 bases from J; bases unmatched to any gene: 13. Germline values: CDR1 PRHDT, CDR2 FYEKMQ (reference sequence). The CDR3 reads CASSMGGTGIPYEQYF. The CDR3, as DNA: TGTGCCAGCTCAATGGGGGGGACAGGGATCCCCTACGAGCAGTACTTC.

The chain employs TRBV5-1 and TRBJ1-5, with D maybe TRBD1 (6 bases). Germline V CDR1 and CDR2: SGHRS, YFSETQ. V was cut by 5 bases and J by 0 bases, with 12 bases left in between. CDR3 size: 15 residues. Here the CDR3 reads CASSTTGDSNQPQHF. CDR3 coding DNA: TGCGCCAGCAGTACGACAGGAGATAGCAATCAGCCCCAGCATTTT.

This chain joins TRBV7-2 and TRBJ1-5, with D uncertain. Trimming shortened V by 7 bases and J by 6 bases, and 13 bases separated the two germline ends. The CDR3 runs 13 residues. Per germline, CDR1 SGHTA and CDR2 FQGNSA. The CDR3 sequence is CASNGGLSQPQHF. In nucleotides, the CDR3 is TGTGCCAGCAATGGAGGTCTATCTCAGCCCCAGCATTTT.

The rearrangement uses TRBV20-1 and TRBJ1-1, with D unclear. The CDR3 is 11 residues long. Germline V gives CDR1 DFQATT, CDR2 SNEGSKA (reference sequence). V was pared by 5 bases and J by 4 bases, with 8 bases between. The CDR3 nucleotides are TGCAGTGCTTGGGCAGGCACTGAAGCTTTCTTT. Amino acid sequence: CSAWAGTEAFF.

This clone was recorded a few times. The chain recombines TRBV19 with TRBJ2-7, with D maybe TRBD1 (6 bases). V lost 3 bases, J lost 2 bases, and 11 bases lay in between. The CDR3 extends over 14 amino acids. Germline V gene sequence: CDR1 LNHDA, CDR2 SQIVND (reference sequence). In DNA form, the CDR3 reads TGTGCCAGTAGTATTCTTGAGGGGGCCTACGAGCAGTACTTC. It codes for CASSILEGAYEQYF.

The chain carries TRBV10-2 and TRBJ2-6; the D is unclear. The ends were cut back, 2 bases at V and 0 bases at J, with 11 bases in the middle. The V gene's germline CDR1 is WSHSY and CDR2 SAAADI. The CDR3 is 17 residues long. CDR3 residues: CASSEVTSYSGANVLTF. The CDR3 DNA reads as TGCGCCAGCAGTGAGGTGACATCTTACTCTGGGGCCAACGTCCTGACTTTC.

The chain uses TRBV5-1 and TRBJ2-3, with 11 bases aligning to TRBD1. The CDR3 has 15 amino acids. In germline, CDR1 is SGHRS, CDR2 YFSETQ. V trimming: 7 bases; J trimming: 4 bases; junction bases outside the gene matches: 8. CDR3 amino acids: CASSRGGQGADTQYF. Written as DNA, the CDR3 is TGCGCCAGCTCCCGAGGGGGACAGGGGGCAGATACGCAGTATTTT.

V is TRBV30 and J is TRBJ2-5; D unclear. V was cut by 3 bases and J by 0 bases, with 5 bases left in between. CDR3 length equals 12 residues. CDR1 GTSNPN and CDR2 SVGIG come from the germline V gene (reference sequence). The CDR3 sequence: CAWRTYQETQYF. Here the CDR3 DNA reads TGTGCCTGGAGAACTTACCAAGAGACCCAGTACTTC.

This clone has a handful of counts. The J gene is TRBJ2-1, the V gene TRBV5-1; D perhaps matches TRBD1 (6 bases). In germline, CDR1 is SGHRS, CDR2 YFSETQ. The CDR3 is 15 amino acids. Trimming took 4 bases from V and 2 from J, leaving 13 bases between them. The DNA of the CDR3 is TGCGCCAGCAGCGCCCCGGGACATACCTACAATGAGCAGTTCTTC. Translating gives CASSAPGHTYNEQFF. The variable domain in full, completed from reference TRBV5-1 and TRBJ2-1, reads KAGVTQTPRYLIKTRGQQVTLSCSPISGHRSVSWYQQTPGQGLQFLFEYFSETQRNKGNFPGRFSGRQFSNSRSEMNVSTLELGDSALYLCASSAPGHTYNEQFFGPGTRLTVL.

V and J are TRBV19 and TRBJ1-1; D uncertain. Germline lookup yields CDR1 LNHDA and CDR2 SQIVND (reference sequence). The V and J ends lost 6 bases and 8 bases respectively, with 13 bases between them. The CDR3 loop spans 12 amino acids. The DNA of the CDR3 is TGTGCCAGTAGGGACTCCCTGGCGGAAGCTTTCTTT. It translates to CASRDSLAEAFF.

The chain couples TRBV7-9 to TRBJ1-6, with 8 positions matching TRBD1. Germline CDR1 reads SEHNR; CDR2 reads FQNEAQ (reference sequence). V lost 5 bases and J lost 8; bases outside the gene matches: 11. The CDR3 sequence is 16 residues long. The CDR3 region is CASSRGTGASHSPLHF. The CDR3 DNA reads TGTGCCAGCAGCCGAGGGACAGGAGCAAGCCATTCACCCCTCCACTTT.

About this clone: A junction boundary mismatches the germline segment, possibly from a read error. The genes are TRBV7-9 and TRBJ1-6; 7 bases align to TRBD1. CDR1 SEHNR and CDR2 FQNEAQ come from the germline V gene (reference sequence). The length of the CDR3 is 16 residues. The CDR3 DNA reads TGTTCCAGCACAGAAAAGGGGGCGATCTATAATTCACCCCTCCACTTT. It codes for CSSTEKGAIYNSPLHF.

This chain's CDR3 is CSVPLAGGFDEQFF. CDR3 nucleotide sequence: TGCAGCGTGCCACTAGCGGGGGGGTTCGATGAGCAGTTCTTC. The V and J genes are TRBV29-1 and TRBJ2-1, with 13 bases that match TRBD2. Germline V CDR1 and CDR2: SQVTM, ANQGSEA. The ends lost 6 bases at V and 8 bases at J; junction bases unmatched: 7. The CDR3 has 14 residues.

The chain is built from TRBV30 and TRBJ1-5, with 8 bases lining up with TRBD1. The CDR3 has 13 amino acids. The germline gives CDR1 GTSNPN, CDR2 SVGIG (reference sequence). V was pared by 1 base and J by 5 bases, with 1 base of the junction left unmatched. The CDR3, as DNA: TGTGCCTGGAGTGGGGACAGGTATCAGCCCCAGCATTTT. Amino acids: CAWSGDRYQPQHF.

The V and J genes are TRBV7-3 and TRBJ1-1; possibly TRBD1 for D (5 bases). Trimming took off 0 bases at V and 3 bases at J, with 17 bases between the two ends. Per the germline V gene, CDR1 is SGHTA and CDR2 is FQGTGA. CDR3 length: 17 residues. CDR3: CASSLTGIGAEYTEAFF. The CDR3 DNA sequence: TGTGCCAGCAGCTTAACGGGGATAGGGGCTGAGTACACTGAAGCTTTCTTT.

The chain uses TRBV9 and TRBJ2-2; TRBD2 matches at 12 bases. Germline V gene lookup returns CDR1 SGDLS and CDR2 YYNGEE. The CDR3 runs 19 residues. After removal of 4 bases from V and 4 bases from J, the junction contained 14 bases not matched to a gene. The CDR3 nucleotides are TGTGCCAGCAGCAATTCCTTGCTAGCGGGGGGGCCGGGCACCGGGGAGCTGTTTTTT. Its protein product is CASSNSLLAGGPGTGELFF. The full variable domain, its missing parts supplied by reference TRBV9 and TRBJ2-2, is DSGVTQTPKHLITATGQRVTLRCSPRSGDLSVYWYQQSLDQGLQFLIQYYNGEERAKGNILERFSAQQFPDLHSELNLSSLELGDSALYFCASSNSLLAGGPGTGELFFGEGSRLTVL.

The chain carries TRBV9 and TRBJ2-1; TRBD2 agrees at 7 bases. J gave up 4 bases and V 0 bases, and 4 bases lay outside the gene matches. CDR3 length equals 15 residues. Germline assignment: CDR1 SGDLS and CDR2 YYNGEE. The CDR3 nucleotides read TGTGCCAGCAGCGTAGATCTAGCGGATTACAATGAGCAGTTCTTC. The encoded protein is CASSVDLADYNEQFF.

The V gene is TRBV6-1, the J gene TRBJ1-5, with D unresolved. V was pared by 2 bases and J by 3 bases, with 8 bases between. The CDR3 totals 14 residues. CDR1 is MNHNS and CDR2 is SASEGT in the germline V gene. The CDR3 protein is CASSEYRNNQPQHF. The DNA of the CDR3 is TGTGCCAGCAGTGAATACAGAAACAATCAGCCCCAGCATTTT.

V is TRBV28 and J is TRBJ2-2; D remains unclear. Germline V gene data show CDR1 as MDHEN and CDR2 as SYDVKM. This CDR3 spans 15 amino acids. The V gene lost 5 bases and the J gene lost 1 base, with 11 bases spanning the gap. The CDR3 protein is CASSALQQNTGELFF. The DNA for the CDR3 is TGTGCCAGCAGTGCCCTCCAACAGAACACCGGGGAGCTGTTTTTT.

The chain recombines TRBV27 with TRBJ2-5; TRBD2 aligns across 15 bases. The CDR3 sequence is 15 residues long. From germline, CDR1 is MNHEY and CDR2 SMNVEV (reference sequence). V lost 4 bases to trimming and J lost 7 bases; unmatched junction nucleotides: 4. The CDR3 DNA reads TGTGCCAGCAGTTCGGGACTAGCGGGGGGACGGACCCAGTACTTC. Translated, it gives CASSSGLAGGRTQYF.

The CDR3 DNA reads as TGTGCCTGGAGTGTACGGGCGGGGGGGTTCAATGAGCAGTTCTTC. It codes for CAWSVRAGGFNEQFF. The chain couples TRBV30 to TRBJ2-1; 9 bases map to TRBD2. Trimming cost V 0 bases and J 6 bases; bases outside gene matches: 6. The CDR3 is 15 amino acids. Germline CDR1 is GTSNPN and CDR2 is SVGIG (reference sequence).

The chain combines TRBV27 with TRBJ2-3, with TRBD2 matching over 7 bases. J was trimmed by 1 base and V by 3 bases; bases with no gene match: 10. CDR3 length: 17 amino acids. Germline-derived CDR1 and CDR2 are MNHEY and SMNVEV (reference sequence). Here the CDR3 DNA reads TGTGCCAGCAGTTTCGCCCCCTACGCGGGGGGCACAGATACGCAGTATTTT. Translating it yields CASSFAPYAGGTDTQYF.

With respect to this clone: Germline and junction disagree at one end, which may indicate a read error. This rearrangement joins TRBV9 to TRBJ1-1; no clear D gene. The CDR3 has 15 residues. Germline V gives CDR1 SGDLS, CDR2 YYNGEE. Here the CDR3 DNA reads TGTGCCAACAGCGTAGTGGTTTCCGGGAACACTGAAGCTTTCTTT. It translates to CANSVVVSGNTEAFF.

The chain employs TRBV15 and TRBJ2-6, with 7 bases fitting TRBD2. Per the germline V gene, CDR1 is LNHNV and CDR2 is YYDKDF (reference sequence). V shed 1 base and J 8 bases; nucleotides not matched to a gene: 5. The CDR3 is 15 amino acids. This chain's CDR3 is CATSRGEGPPNVLTF. CDR3 bases: TGTGCCACCAGCAGAGGGGAGGGGCCCCCCAACGTCCTGACTTTC.

This clone is a singleton in its sample. The rearrangement joins TRBV5-1 to TRBJ2-5, with 13 bases matching TRBD2. Trimming took 0 bases from V and 2 from J; bases not matched to a gene: 1. Germline V gives CDR1 SGHRS, CDR2 YFSETQ. The CDR3 runs to 16 residues. The CDR3 protein is CASSLGTSGGQETQYF. In DNA, the CDR3 is TGCGCCAGCAGCTTGGGGACTAGCGGGGGACAAGAGACCCAGTACTTC. Variable domain in full (rest from reference TRBV5-1 and TRBJ2-5): KAGVTQTPRYLIKTRGQQVTLSCSPISGHRSVSWYQQTPGQGLQFLFEYFSETQRNKGNFPGRFSGRQFSNSRSEMNVSTLELGDSALYLCASSLGTSGGQETQYFGPGTRLLVL.

The chain employs TRBV19 and TRBJ1-4, with no clear D. Germline CDR1 and CDR2: LNHDA and SQIVND (reference sequence). The CDR3 is 17 amino acids. Trimming removed 2 bases from V and 0 bases from J, with 13 bases in between. CDR3 coding DNA: TGTGCCAGTAGTATATCTGTTCGGTTGGCAACTAATGAAAAACTGTTTTTT. This sequence encodes CASSISVRLATNEKLFF.

This clone was recorded only once. The rearrangement links TRBV7-6 to TRBJ1-3; 9 nucleotides match TRBD1. Germline CDR1 reads SGHVS; CDR2 reads FNYEAQ. Trimming cost V 1 base and J 2 bases; bases outside gene matches: 6. The CDR3 consists of 17 residues. CDR3 nucleotides: TGTGCCAGCAGCTTAGGGAACAGGGGGCCTACTGGAAACACCATATATTTT. Translation gives CASSLGNRGPTGNTIYF. Full variable domain (remainder filled in from reference TRBV7-6 and TRBJ1-3): GAGVSQSPRYKVTKRGQDVALRCDPISGHVSLYWYRQALGQGPEFLTYFNYEAQQDKSGLPNDRFSAERPEGSISTLTIQRTEQRDSAMYRCASSLGNRGPTGNTIYFGEGSWLTVV.

The V gene is TRBV18, the J gene TRBJ2-7, with 9 bases identical to TRBD1. This CDR3 spans 12 amino acids. V gave up 2 bases and J gave up 13 bases; unmatched junction bases: 6. Looked up from germline, CDR1 is KGHSH and CDR2 is LQKENI. The chain's CDR3 is CASSPNRDRAYF. CDR3 coding DNA: TGTGCCAGCTCACCAAACCGGGACAGGGCTTACTTC.

The chain employs TRBV7-2 and TRBJ1-2; 12 bases are a match to TRBD1. V lost 3 bases and J lost 8; bases outside the gene matches: 10. The CDR3 is 16 residues long. Germline assignment: CDR1 SGHTA and CDR2 FQGNSA. In nucleotides, the CDR3 is TGTGCCAGCAGCTTGGAGGGACAGGGGGCGGCCTGGGGCTACACCTTC. Its protein product is CASSLEGQGAAWGYTF.

This clone was found a few times. CDR3 sequence: CASSLGQGMDTQYF. CDR3 sequence (DNA): TGTGCCAGCAGCTTGGGACAGGGGATGGATACGCAGTATTTT. The gene calls are TRBV7-2 and TRBJ2-3, with TRBD1 identical over 10 bases. Per the germline V gene, CDR1 is SGHTA and CDR2 is FQGNSA. This CDR3 spans 14 amino acids. J gave up 6 bases and V 3 bases, and 3 bases lay outside the gene matches.

This chain uses TRBV11-2 with TRBJ1-2; D not certain. The germline V gene has CDR1 SGHAT and CDR2 FQNNGV. V was clipped by 0 bases and J by 0 bases, with 2 bases between them. This CDR3 region has 13 residues. The CDR3 nucleotides read TGTGCCAGCAGCTTAGATACTAACTATGGCTACACCTTC. It translates to CASSLDTNYGYTF.

This chain joins TRBV5-6 and TRBJ2-5; 7 positions match TRBD1. Germline trimming cut 4 bases from V and 5 bases from J; bases unmatched to any gene: 17. Germline V lookup: CDR1 SGHDT, CDR2 YYEEEE. This CDR3 spans 17 amino acids. CDR3 sequence reads: CASSLLSWTGLVETQYF. The DNA for the CDR3 is TGTGCCAGCAGCCTCCTATCTTGGACAGGCTTAGTGGAGACCCAGTACTTC.